This T cell receptor (beta chain) emerged from a study of blood T cell repertoires in COVID-19. Study in general: There were acute and convalescent COVID-19 samples, and they came from the United States, Italy and Spain. Sample material is recorded as cDNA or gDNA derived from T cells, B-cell-depleted T cells, or PBMCs.

The CDR3 runs to 13 residues. Trimming removed 3 bases at V and 4 bases at J, with 12 bases between. The germline V gene has CDR1 GTSNPN and CDR2 SVGIG (reference sequence). Per the study methods: From reference gene primer amplification, estimates of nucleated cell counts were derived. Clones were sequenced by immunoSEQ multiplex PCR, and TCRdb holds only the in-frame ones, with some missing. That table gives V, J and clone size, and the DNA gave D and trimming. The repertoire holds about 160,000 clones, with 84% as singletons. The TCR sequence derives from a woman aged 80 or over with acute or convalescent COVID-19. Sequencing was carried out using peripheral blood. The rearrangement joins TRBV30 to TRBJ1-1; D gene uncertain. In nucleotides, the CDR3 is TGTGCCTGGAGCTGCGCGGGGTGCACTGAAGCTTTCTTT. It codes for CAWSCAGCTEAFF.